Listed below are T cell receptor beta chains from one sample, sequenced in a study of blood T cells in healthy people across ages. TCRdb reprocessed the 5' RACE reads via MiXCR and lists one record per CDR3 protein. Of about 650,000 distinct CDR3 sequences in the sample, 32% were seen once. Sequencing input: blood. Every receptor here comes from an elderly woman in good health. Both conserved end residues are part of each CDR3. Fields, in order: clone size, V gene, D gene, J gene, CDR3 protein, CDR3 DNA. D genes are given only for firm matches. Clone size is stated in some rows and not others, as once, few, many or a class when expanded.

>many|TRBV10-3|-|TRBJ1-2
CAISERKGKTYGYTF
TGTGCCATCAGTGAGAGGAAAGGAAAGACCTATGGCTACACCTTC
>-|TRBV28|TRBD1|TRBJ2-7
CASRGGTGAHEQYF
TGTGCCAGCAGAGGAGGGACAGGGGCCCACGAGCAGTACTTC
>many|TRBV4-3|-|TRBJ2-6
CASSQEYGGTGANVLTF
TGCGCCAGCAGCCAAGAATATGGGGGGACTGGGGCCAACGTCCTGACTTTC
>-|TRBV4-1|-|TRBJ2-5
CASSPGQLRETQYF
TGCGCCAGCAGCCCGGGACAACTTAGAGAGACCCAGTACTTC
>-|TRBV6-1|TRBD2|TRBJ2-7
CASSEPAGGLPYEQYF
TGTGCCAGCAGTGAACCCGCGGGGGGCTTACCCTACGAGCAGTACTTC
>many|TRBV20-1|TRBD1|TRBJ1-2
CSARGRQGGVYGYTF
TGCAGTGCTAGAGGGAGACAGGGTGGAGTCTATGGCTACACCTTC
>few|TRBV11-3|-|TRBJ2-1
CASSFSLAVNEQFF
TGTGCCAGCAGCTTCTCACTGGCGGTCAATGAGCAGTTCTTC
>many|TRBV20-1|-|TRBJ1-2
CSATITNYGYTF
TGCAGTGCTACCATAACTAACTATGGCTACACCTTC
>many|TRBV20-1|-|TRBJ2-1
CSATRGRGYNEQFF
TGCAGTGCTACTCGTGGAAGGGGCTACAATGAGCAGTTCTTC
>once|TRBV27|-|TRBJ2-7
CASSSRTSTYEQYF
TGTGCCAGCAGTTCACGGACCTCAACCTACGAGCAGTACTTC
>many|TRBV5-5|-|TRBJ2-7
CASSLLKGSAYEQYF
TGTGCCAGCAGCTTGCTTAAAGGGTCGGCCTACGAGCAGTACTTC
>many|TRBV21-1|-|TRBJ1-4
CASSKSTVTGNYEKLFF
TGTGCCAGCAGCAAATCCACGGTGACGGGAAATTATGAAAAACTGTTTTTT
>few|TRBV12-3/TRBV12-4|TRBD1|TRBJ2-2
CASSYRGWNTGELFF
TGTGCCAGCAGTTACAGGGGGTGGAACACCGGGGAGCTGTTTTTT
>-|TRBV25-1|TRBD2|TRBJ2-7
CASSQDGGGSNEQYF
TGTGCCAGCAGCCAAGATGGGGGGGGAAGTAACGAGCAGTACTTC
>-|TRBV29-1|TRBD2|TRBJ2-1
CSVGGPSGNNEQFF
TGCAGCGTTGGGGGGCCTAGCGGGAACAATGAGCAGTTCTTC
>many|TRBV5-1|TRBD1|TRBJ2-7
CASSLGGTGPSYEQYF
TGCGCCAGCAGCTTGGGGGGGACAGGGCCCTCCTACGAGCAGTACTTC
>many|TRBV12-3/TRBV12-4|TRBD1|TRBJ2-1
CASSSETGMSNSYNEQFF
TGTGCCAGCAGTTCGGAGACAGGGATGTCGAACTCCTACAATGAGCAGTTCTTC
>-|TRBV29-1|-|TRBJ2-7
CSVGRAYNEQYF
TGTAGCGTTGGGAGAGCCTACAATGAGCAGTACTTC
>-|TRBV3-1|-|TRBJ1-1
CASSHGAGRMNTEAFF
TGTGCCAGCAGCCATGGGGCGGGCAGGATGAACACTGAAGCTTTCTTT
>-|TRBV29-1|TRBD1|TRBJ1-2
CSVLGGGDRSRYGYTF
TGCAGCGTCCTCGGCGGAGGGGACAGGAGTCGCTATGGCTACACCTTC
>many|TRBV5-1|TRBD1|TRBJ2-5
CASSLLALTGGAPQETQYF
TGCGCCAGCAGCTTGTTAGCTCTGACAGGGGGCGCGCCCCAAGAGACCCAGTACTTC
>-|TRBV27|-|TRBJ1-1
CASSLSRAANTEAFF
TGTGCCAGCAGTTTATCTCGGGCGGCGAACACTGAAGCTTTCTTT
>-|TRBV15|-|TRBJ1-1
CATSREDRDTEAFF
TGTGCCACCAGCAGAGAAGACCGGGACACTGAAGCTTTCTTT
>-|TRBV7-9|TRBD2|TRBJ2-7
CASTRLREGGPVEQYF
TGTGCCAGCACCCGTCTTAGAGAGGGAGGGCCTGTCGAGCAGTACTTC
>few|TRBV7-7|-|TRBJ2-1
CTSSLRTNNEQFF
TGTACCAGCAGCTTACGGACCAACAATGAGCAGTTCTTC
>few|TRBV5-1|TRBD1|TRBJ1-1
CASSRQGPGTEAFF
TGCGCCAGCAGCCGACAGGGCCCTGGGACTGAAGCTTTCTTT
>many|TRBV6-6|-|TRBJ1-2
CASGGLPILYGYTF
TGTGCCAGCGGCGGACTACCAATTCTCTATGGCTACACCTTC
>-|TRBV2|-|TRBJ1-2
CASSVTGNFGYGYTF
TGTGCCAGCAGTGTCACAGGGAACTTTGGCTATGGCTACACCTTC
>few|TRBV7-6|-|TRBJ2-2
CASSLEGSTGELFF
TGTGCCAGCAGCTTAGAAGGGAGCACCGGGGAGCTGTTTTTT
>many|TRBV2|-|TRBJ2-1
CASSETGQGWEQFF
TGTGCCAGCAGTGAGACGGGCCAGGGTTGGGAGCAGTTCTTC
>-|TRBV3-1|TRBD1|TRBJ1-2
CASSPGGRGYTF
TGTGCCAGCAGCCCAGGGGGGAGAGGCTACACCTTC
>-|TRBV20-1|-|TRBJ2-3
CSANPSESTDTQYF
TGCAGTGCTAACCCGAGCGAAAGCACAGATACGCAGTATTTT
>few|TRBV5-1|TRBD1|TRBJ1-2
CASSPTPGQSRYGYTF
TGCGCCAGCAGCCCCACTCCGGGACAGAGCCGCTATGGCTACACCTTC
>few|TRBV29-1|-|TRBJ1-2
CSVDRQGGYTF
TGCAGCGTTGACCGACAAGGTGGCTACACCTTC
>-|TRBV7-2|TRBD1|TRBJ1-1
CASTSRQGTEAFF
TGTGCCAGCACCTCCCGACAGGGAACTGAAGCTTTCTTT
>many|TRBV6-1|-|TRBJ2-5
CASSPLSRGFQETQYF
TGTGCCAGCAGTCCCCTCTCGCGGGGATTCCAAGAGACCCAGTACTTC
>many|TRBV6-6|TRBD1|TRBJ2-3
CASSRDSLDTQYF
TGTGCCAGCAGTCGGGACAGCTTGGATACGCAGTATTTT
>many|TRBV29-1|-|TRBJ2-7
CSVEDRGGWDSYEQYF
TGCAGCGTTGAAGATCGGGGCGGCTGGGATTCCTACGAGCAGTACTTC
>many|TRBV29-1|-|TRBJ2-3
CSVDSSLRNTQYF
TGCAGCGTTGATAGCAGCCTCCGGAATACGCAGTATTTT
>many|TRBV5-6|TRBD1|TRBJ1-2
CASSGNRGRYGYTF
TGTGCCAGCAGCGGAAACAGGGGGAGATATGGCTACACCTTC
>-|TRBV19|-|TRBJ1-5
CASSIGGQGRQPQHF
TGTGCCAGTAGTATAGGAGGGCAGGGCCGACAACCCCAGCATTTT
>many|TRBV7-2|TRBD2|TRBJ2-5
CASSVDSGGAVVTQYF
TGTGCCAGCAGCGTAGACAGCGGGGGGGCCGTGGTGACCCAGTACTTC
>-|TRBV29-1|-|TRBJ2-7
CSVEEGPSEQYF
TGCAGCGTTGAAGAGGGCCCCTCCGAGCAGTACTTC
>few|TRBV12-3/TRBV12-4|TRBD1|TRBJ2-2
CASKIQGAGELFF
TGTGCCAGCAAGATACAGGGGGCCGGGGAGCTGTTTTTT
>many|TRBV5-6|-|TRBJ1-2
CASSPRRAGNNYGYTF
TGTGCCAGCAGCCCCCGCCGCGCAGGGAATAACTATGGCTACACCTTC
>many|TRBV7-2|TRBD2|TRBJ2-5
CASSSTSGGASWETQYF
TGTGCCAGCAGCTCAACTAGCGGGGGGGCTTCTTGGGAGACCCAGTACTTC
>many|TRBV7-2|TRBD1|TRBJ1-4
CASSVAGGRDEKLFF
TGTGCCAGCAGCGTCGCAGGGGGCAGGGATGAAAAACTGTTTTTT
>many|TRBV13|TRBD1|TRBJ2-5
CASSDGTGDIQETQYF
TGTGCCAGCAGCGACGGGACAGGGGATATCCAAGAGACCCAGTACTTC
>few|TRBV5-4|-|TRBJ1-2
CASSLAWGAGGYTF
TGTGCCAGCAGCTTGGCCTGGGGGGCCGGTGGCTACACCTTC
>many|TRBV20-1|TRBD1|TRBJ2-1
CSARFDRVNEQFF
TGCAGTGCTAGATTCGACAGGGTTAATGAGCAGTTCTTC
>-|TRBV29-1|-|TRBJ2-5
CSVEASHGARETQYF
TGCAGCGTTGAGGCCTCACATGGGGCAAGAGAGACCCAGTACTTC
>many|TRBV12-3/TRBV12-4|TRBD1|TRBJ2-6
CASSLGTGLSGANVRTF
TGTGCCAGCAGTTTAGGGACAGGCCTCTCTGGGGCCAACGTCCGGACTTTC
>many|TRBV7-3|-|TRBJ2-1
CASSLVRGRGPMDEQFF
TGTGCCAGCAGCTTAGTCCGCGGCCGGGGGCCGATGGACGAGCAGTTCTTC
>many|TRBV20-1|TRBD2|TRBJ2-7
CRHGRGDFSYEQYF
TGCAGACATGGGAGGGGAGACTTCTCCTACGAGCAGTACTTC
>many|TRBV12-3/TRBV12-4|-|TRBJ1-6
CASSFATASPLHF
TGTGCCAGCAGTTTCGCGACAGCATCACCCCTCCACTTT